The table lists the clone carrying this T cell receptor beta chain with a count of one. Its target is unknown. From germline, CDR1 is MDHEN and CDR2 SYDVKM. Unmatched junction bases numbered 6, after V lost 4 bases and J lost 5 bases. This CDR3 is built from 14 residues. The data derive from a study of shared clonotypes between healthy human individuals. Findings and caveats of the study: Larger estimated richness was generally recorded for naive subsets relative to memory subsets.

Method: immunoSEQ multiplex PCR; TCRdb's copy keeps in-frame clones and lacks some. The data hold about 730,000 clones, with about two thirds observed a single time. J is TRBJ2-3 and V is TRBV28, with 7 nucleotides matching TRBD2. Sequences were obtained from memory CD4+ T cells sorted from blood. The subset: CD45RA-negative fraction. The clonotype comes from a woman in her twenties or thirties in good health. The DNA for the CDR3 is TGTGCCAGCAGTTCGCCGGGACTACGAGATACGCAGTATTTT. Translating it yields CASSSPGLRDTQYF.